This T cell receptor (beta chain) was sequenced for a study of shared clonotypes between healthy human individuals. Study context: The composition of the donors was two women and a few men aged 18 to 49.

General study findings and limits: Around 4.7% of naive CD4 clonotypes were shared across several donors. The study drew on few donors, limiting represented genetic and exposure-history diversity.

CDR3 length: 12 residues. Germline V gene lookup returns CDR1 SEHNR and CDR2 FQNEAQ (reference sequence). Losses at the gene ends were 5 bases for V and 4 bases for J; bases not matched to a gene: 2. Genomic DNA of every subset was divided equally among multiple immunoSEQ plates. The repertoire was sequenced with immunoSEQ multiplex PCR; TCRdb's copy has only in-frame clones and lacks some. The data contain roughly 1.5 million clones, 95% to 99% of them singletons. For this clone: Its antigen is unknown.

This clonotype was sampled from a young man in good health. Sequencing was performed on naive CD4+ T cells sorted from blood. The sample's subset: CD45RA+ positively selected. The chain uses TRBV7-9 and TRBJ2-7, with 7 nucleotides matching TRBD1. CDR3 amino acids: CASSPDRYEQYF. The CDR3 DNA sequence: TGTGCCAGCAGCCCGGACAGGTACGAGCAGTACTTC.